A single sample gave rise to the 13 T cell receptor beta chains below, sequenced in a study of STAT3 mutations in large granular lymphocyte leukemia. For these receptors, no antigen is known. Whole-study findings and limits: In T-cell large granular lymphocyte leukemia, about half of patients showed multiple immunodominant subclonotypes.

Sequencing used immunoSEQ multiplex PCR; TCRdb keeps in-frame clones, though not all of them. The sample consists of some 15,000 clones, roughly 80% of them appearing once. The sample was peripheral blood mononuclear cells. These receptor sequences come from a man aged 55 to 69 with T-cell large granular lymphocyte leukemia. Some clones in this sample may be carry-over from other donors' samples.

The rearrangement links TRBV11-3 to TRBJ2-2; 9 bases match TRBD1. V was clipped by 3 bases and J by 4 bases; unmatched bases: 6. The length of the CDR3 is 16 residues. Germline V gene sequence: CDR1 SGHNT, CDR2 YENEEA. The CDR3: CASSFTDRGITGELFF. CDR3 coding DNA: TGTGCCAGCAGCTTTACGGACAGGGGAATCACCGGGGAGCTGTTTTTT.

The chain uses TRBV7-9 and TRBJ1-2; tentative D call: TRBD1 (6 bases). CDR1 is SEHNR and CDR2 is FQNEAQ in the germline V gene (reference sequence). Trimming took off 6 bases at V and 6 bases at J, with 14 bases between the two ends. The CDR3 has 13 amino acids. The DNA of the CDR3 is TGTGCCAGCAGTCAACTTAACAGGGATGGCTACACCTTC. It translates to CASSQLNRDGYTF. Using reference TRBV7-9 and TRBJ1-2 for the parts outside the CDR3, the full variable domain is DTGVSQNPRHKITKRGQNVTFRCDPISEHNRLYWYRQTLGQGPEFLTYFQNEAQLEKSRLLSDRFSAERPKGSFSTLEIQRTEQGDSAMYLCASSQLNRDGYTFGSGTRLTVV.

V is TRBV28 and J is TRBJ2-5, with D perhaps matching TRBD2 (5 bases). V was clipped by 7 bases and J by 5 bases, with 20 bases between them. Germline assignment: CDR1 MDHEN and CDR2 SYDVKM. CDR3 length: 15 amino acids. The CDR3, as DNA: TGTGCCAGCACTACCGGGGTATGGCGCCGGGAGACCCAGTACTTC. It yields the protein CASTTGVWRRETQYF.

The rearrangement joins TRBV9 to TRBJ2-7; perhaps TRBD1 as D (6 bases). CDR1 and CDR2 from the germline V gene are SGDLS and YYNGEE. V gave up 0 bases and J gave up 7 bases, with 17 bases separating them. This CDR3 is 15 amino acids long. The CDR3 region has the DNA TGTGCCAGCAGCGTAGATTGGAACAGGGTTGAAGAGCAGTACTTC. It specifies CASSVDWNRVEEQYF.

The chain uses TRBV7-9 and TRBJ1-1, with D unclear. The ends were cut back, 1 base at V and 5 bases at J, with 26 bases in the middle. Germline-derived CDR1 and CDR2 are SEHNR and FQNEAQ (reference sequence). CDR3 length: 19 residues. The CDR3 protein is CASSLGHLTGNRIKTEAFF. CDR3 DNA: TGTGCCAGCAGCTTAGGCCATCTGACGGGGAATCGGATCAAAACTGAAGCTTTCTTT.

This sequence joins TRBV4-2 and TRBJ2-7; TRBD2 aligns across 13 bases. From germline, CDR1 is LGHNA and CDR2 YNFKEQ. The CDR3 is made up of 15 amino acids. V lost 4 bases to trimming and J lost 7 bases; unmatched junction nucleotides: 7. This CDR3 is CASSPGLAGAREQYF. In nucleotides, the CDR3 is TGTGCCAGCAGCCCCGGACTAGCGGGAGCCCGGGAGCAGTACTTC.

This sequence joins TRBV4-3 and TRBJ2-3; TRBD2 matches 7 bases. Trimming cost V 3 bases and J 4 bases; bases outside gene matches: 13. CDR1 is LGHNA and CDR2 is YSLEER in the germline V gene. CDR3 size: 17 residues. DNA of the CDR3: TGCGCCAGCAGCCACGTTAGCGGGTCCCGAGGAGCAGATACGCAGTATTTT. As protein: CASSHVSGSRGADTQYF.

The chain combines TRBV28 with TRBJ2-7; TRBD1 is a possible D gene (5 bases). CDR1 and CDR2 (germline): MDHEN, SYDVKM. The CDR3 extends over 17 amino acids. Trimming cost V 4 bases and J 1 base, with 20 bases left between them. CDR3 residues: CASSSNSWGELSYEQYF. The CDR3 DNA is TGTGCCAGCAGTTCGAACTCTTGGGGCGAGCTATCCTACGAGCAGTACTTC.

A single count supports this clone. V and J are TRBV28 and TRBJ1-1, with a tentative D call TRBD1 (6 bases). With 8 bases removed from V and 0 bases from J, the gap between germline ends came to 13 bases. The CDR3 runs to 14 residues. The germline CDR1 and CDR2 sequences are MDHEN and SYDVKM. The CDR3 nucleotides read TGTGCCAGCGGGGGGCCCGGGGTGAACACTGAAGCTTTCTTT. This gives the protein CASGGPGVNTEAFF.

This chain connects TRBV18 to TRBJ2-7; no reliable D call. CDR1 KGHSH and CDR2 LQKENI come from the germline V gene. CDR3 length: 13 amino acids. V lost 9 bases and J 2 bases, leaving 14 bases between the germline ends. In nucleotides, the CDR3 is TGTGCCAGTTTGAGACTTGGCGCCTACGAGCAGTACTTC. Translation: CASLRLGAYEQYF. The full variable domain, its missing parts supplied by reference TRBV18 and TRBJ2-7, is NAGVMQNPRHLVRRRGQEARLRCSPMKGHSHVYWYRQLPEEGLKFMVYLQKENIIDESGMPKERFSAEFPKEGPSILRIQQVVRGDSAAYFCASLRLGAYEQYFGPGTRLTVT.

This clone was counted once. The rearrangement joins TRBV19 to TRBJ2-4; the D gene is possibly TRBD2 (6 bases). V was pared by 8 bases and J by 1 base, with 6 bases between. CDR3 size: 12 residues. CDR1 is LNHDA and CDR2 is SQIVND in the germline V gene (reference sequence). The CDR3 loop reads CASGGAKNIQYF. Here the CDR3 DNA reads TGTGCCAGTGGAGGGGCCAAAAACATTCAGTACTTC.

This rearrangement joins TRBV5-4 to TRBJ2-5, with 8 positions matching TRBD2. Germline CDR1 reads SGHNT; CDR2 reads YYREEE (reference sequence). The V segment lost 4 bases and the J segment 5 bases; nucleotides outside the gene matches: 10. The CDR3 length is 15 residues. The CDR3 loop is CASSRRAGERETQYF. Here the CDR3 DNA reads TGTGCCAGCAGCAGGAGAGCGGGAGAGAGGGAGACCCAGTACTTC.

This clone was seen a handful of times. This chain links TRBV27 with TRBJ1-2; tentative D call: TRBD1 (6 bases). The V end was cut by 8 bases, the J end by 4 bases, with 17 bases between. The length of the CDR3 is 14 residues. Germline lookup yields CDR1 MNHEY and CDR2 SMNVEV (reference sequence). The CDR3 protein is CASGPPQGFYGYTF. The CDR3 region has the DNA TGTGCCAGCGGACCTCCACAGGGCTTCTATGGCTACACCTTC.